This is a list of T cell receptor beta chains from one sample in a study of Ad26.COV2.S vaccination and SARS-CoV-2 variants. The assay was immunoSEQ multiplex PCR, and TCRdb's table has in-frame clones only and misses some. The sample carries about 320,000 clones, roughly 84% recorded once. This sample comprised peripheral blood, obtained in a trial of Ad26.COV2.S vaccine versus placebo. All receptors come from a person between 18 and 65 years old who received the Ad26.COV2.S COVID-19 vaccine or a placebo. Both conserved end residues are part of each CDR3. D genes are given only for firm matches. A row's size may be missing; if present it is once, few, many or a size class.

v_call	d_call	clone_size	j_call	cdr3_nt	cdr3_aa
TRBV4-1	NA	NA	TRBJ2-1	TGCGCCAGCAGCCCCCGAGTCGGCCAGGGGTCGAATGAGCAGTTCTTC	CASSPRVGQGSNEQFF
TRBV27	NA	NA	TRBJ1-1	TGTGCCAGCAGTTTGATAAGGGACACTGAAGCTTTCTTT	CASSLIRDTEAFF
TRBV18	NA	NA	TRBJ2-1	TGTGCCAGCTCACCACCCGGCCAGCGCAATGAGCAGTTCTTC	CASSPPGQRNEQFF
TRBV18	TRBD1	few	TRBJ1-6	TGTGCCAGCTCACCTGGGACAGACATCTTGCTCCACTTT	CASSPGTDILLHF
TRBV5-1	TRBD1	NA	TRBJ1-4	TGCGCCAGCAGCAGAAAACAGGGGGCGCTTGAAAAACTGTTTTTT	CASSRKQGALEKLFF
TRBV4-3	TRBD2	few	TRBJ2-5	TGCGCCAGCAGCCAAGATCTTGTCTTCGGGACTAGCGCAGAGACCCAGTACTTC	CASSQDLVFGTSAETQYF
TRBV24-1	TRBD2	NA	TRBJ2-5	TGTGCCACCAGTGATGGGGGACTAGCGGGGGCAGAGACCCAGTACTTC	CATSDGGLAGAETQYF
TRBV5-6	NA	NA	TRBJ1-2	TGTGCCAGCAGCCTCGATGCAAGGGCCTATGGCTACACCTTC	CASSLDARAYGYTF
TRBV19	NA	few	TRBJ2-7	TGTGCCAGTAGTATCCGGTCCAACTACGAGCAGTACTTC	CASSIRSNYEQYF
TRBV27	NA	once	TRBJ2-2	TGTGCCAGCAGTTTATCAGGGACGAACACCGGGGAGCTGTTTTTT	CASSLSGTNTGELFF
TRBV30	TRBD1	NA	TRBJ1-2	TGTGCCCGCCTACAAGACAGGGGCTATGGCTACACCTTC	CARLQDRGYGYTF
TRBV10-2	NA	NA	TRBJ2-1	TGCGCCAGCAGTGAAGGATTTGAGCAGTTCTTC	CASSEGFEQFF
TRBV29-1	NA	once	TRBJ1-2	TGCAGCGTTGAGAGGGTGGCGGCAGTTGGCTACACCTTC	CSVERVAAVGYTF
TRBV27	NA	NA	TRBJ2-7	TGTGCCAGCAAGGGACGGCTAACATACGAGCAGTACTTC	CASKGRLTYEQYF
TRBV11-3	NA	NA	TRBJ2-1	TGTGCCAGCAGCCAGGGGAACTACCGCTCCTACAATGAGCAGTTCTTC	CASSQGNYRSYNEQFF
TRBV5-6	NA	NA	TRBJ1-2	TGTGCCAGCAGCTTGTCCCTGGGTGGCTACACCTTC	CASSLSLGGYTF
TRBV3-1/TRBV3-2	NA	NA	TRBJ2-7	TGTGCCAGCAGCCAGGCAGGGGACTCCTACGAGCAGTACTTC	CASSQAGDSYEQYF
TRBV6-5	NA	NA	TRBJ2-3	TGTGCCAGCAGTCCGTTCCCGAGCACAGATACGCAGTATTTT	CASSPFPSTDTQYF
TRBV29-1	TRBD2	once	TRBJ2-3	TGCAGCGTGGGACTAGCGGGGGGCCCGGGGGGGTTCACAGATACGCAGTATTTT	CSVGLAGGPGGFTDTQYF
TRBV7-2	NA	NA	TRBJ1-2	TGTGCCAGCAGCCCCATGGGGGGCCCTAACTATGGCTACACCTTC	CASSPMGGPNYGYTF
TRBV6-5	NA	NA	TRBJ1-1	TGTGCCAGCAGGGTAGGATCTCTTGGACAGATTGAAGCTTTCTTT	CASRVGSLGQIEAFF
TRBV6-5	TRBD2	NA	TRBJ2-5	TGTGCCAGCAGACCCCTAGCGGGGGGTTGGGAGACCCAGTACTTC	CASRPLAGGWETQYF
TRBV27	NA	NA	TRBJ1-1	TGTGCCAGCAGTTTACGCCGACAGATGAACACTGAAGCTTTCTTT	CASSLRRQMNTEAFF
TRBV3-1/TRBV3-2	NA	NA	TRBJ2-5	TGTGCCAGCAGCCAATTACTAGGGGGAGAGACCCAGTACTTC	CASSQLLGGETQYF
TRBV4-1	TRBD1	NA	TRBJ2-2	TGCGCCAGCGGGCGCTTAGGACAGGCGAACACCGGGGAGCTGTTTTTT	CASGRLGQANTGELFF
TRBV12-5	TRBD2	NA	TRBJ2-3	TGTGCTAGTGGTTTACGTAGCGGGGGCAGCACAGATACGCAGTATTTT	CASGLRSGGSTDTQYF
TRBV5-4	TRBD1	NA	TRBJ2-3	TGTGCCAGCAGCCACGGACAGGGGCAGGATACGCAGTATTTT	CASSHGQGQDTQYF
TRBV18	TRBD1	NA	TRBJ1-1	TGTGCCAGCTCCCAACAGGGGCTGCTCACTGAAGCTTTCTTT	CASSQQGLLTEAFF
TRBV2	NA	NA	TRBJ1-2	TGTGCCAGCAGTGAAGCCCGGACAGCTAACTATGGCTACACCTTC	CASSEARTANYGYTF